This TCR beta chain was profiled in a study of cytomegalovirus exposure and HLA in healthy donors. Study background: In an earlier analysis, 90 million to 130 million unique TCR beta sequences were found from about 190 million T cells. Of all 400 or so donors who were genotyped, roughly 81% belonged to the Caucasian-associated ancestry cluster.

Germline values: CDR1 SEHNR, CDR2 FQNEAQ (reference sequence). The CDR3 loop spans 12 amino acids. Remarks on this clone: Its antigen is unidentified. An end of the junction differs from the germline gene, which may be a read error.

PCR primers comprised 60 Vbeta and 13 Jbeta primers. The data were produced by immunoSEQ multiplex PCR, yet TCRdb's version contains in-frame clones alone and is incomplete. The sample includes 140,000 or so clones, more than 80% seen only once; the top ten take 4.3%. Findings and limits, study-wide: Some TCR beta chains (roughly 160 of them) were listed as cytomegalovirus-associated. In a later analysis, parvovirus B19, influenza, CMV and Epstein-Barr virus appeared linked to several top co-occurrence clusters.

What was sequenced was PBMCs. The chain employs TRBV7-9 and TRBJ2-3, with D perhaps TRBD1 (6 bases). The TCR was taken from a woman aged 40 to 50 in good health and CMV-seropositive. CDR3 coding DNA: TGTTCCAGCAGTCCAGGGGCAGATACGCAGTATTTT. Encoded protein: CSSSPGADTQYF. Looking up the rest from reference TRBV7-9 and TRBJ2-3 gives the full variable domain: DTGVSQNPRHKITKRGQNVTFRCDPISEHNRLYWYRQTLGQGPEFLTYFQNEAQLEKSRLLSDRFSAERPKGSFSTLEIQRTEQGDSAMYLCSSSPGADTQYFGPGTRLTVL.